The clone carrying this T cell receptor beta chain was seen at least ten times. A library of TCRbeta sequences, prepared with unique molecular identifiers, was generated. MiXCR was run by TCRdb on the PCR reads, yielding one entry per CDR3 protein. The sample has some 280,000 distinct CDR3 sequences; around 9.6% are singletons. This specimen belongs to a study of T-cell reconstitution after alpha-beta-depleted transplantation in children. The TCR comes from a human donor who donated a stem cell graft to a child with SCID. Here the sequenced sample was PBMCs from the stem cell graft donor, taken from the stem cell graft.

The chain's CDR3 is CASSERVNEQFF. The CDR3 coding sequence is TGTGCCAGCAGTGAACGAGTTAATGAGCAGTTCTTC. The chain joins TRBV2 to TRBJ2-1; D remains unclear. The V gene's germline CDR1 is SNHLY and CDR2 FYNNEI. V lost 2 bases and J 7 bases, leaving 6 bases between the germline ends. The CDR3 contains 12 residues.